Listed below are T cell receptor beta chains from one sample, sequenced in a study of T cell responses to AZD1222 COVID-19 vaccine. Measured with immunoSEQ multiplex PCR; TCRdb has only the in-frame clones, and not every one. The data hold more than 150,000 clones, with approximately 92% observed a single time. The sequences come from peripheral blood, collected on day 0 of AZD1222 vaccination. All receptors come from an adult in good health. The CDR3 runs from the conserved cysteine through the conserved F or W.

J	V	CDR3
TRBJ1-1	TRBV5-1	CASSWGQGQSPHTEAFF
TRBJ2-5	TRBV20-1	CSASVGAGEETQYF
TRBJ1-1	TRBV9	CASSVGTENTEAFF
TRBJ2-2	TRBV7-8	CASSLPPGGHTGELFF
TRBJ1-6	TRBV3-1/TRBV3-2	CASSQMEPGSPLHF
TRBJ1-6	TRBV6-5	CASSRDRANSPLHF
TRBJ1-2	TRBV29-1	CSVGSGGNYGYTF
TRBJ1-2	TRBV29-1	CSVPHTVNYGYTF
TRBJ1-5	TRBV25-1	CASSAAGGNQPQHF
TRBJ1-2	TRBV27	CASSPGQGAGYGYTF
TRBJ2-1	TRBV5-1	CASSLRAGSSYNEQFF
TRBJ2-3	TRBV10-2	CASRKLAGGGDTQYF
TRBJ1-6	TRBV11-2	CASSLVRDRNSPLHF
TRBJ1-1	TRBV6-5	CASSKFRDTEAFF
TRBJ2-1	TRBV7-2	CASSLGVGTSRYNEQFF
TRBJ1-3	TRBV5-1	CASSLTGTRYSGNTIYF
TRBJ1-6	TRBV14	CASSQRPRTLNSPLHF
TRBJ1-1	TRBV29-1	CSVSGGAYTEAFF
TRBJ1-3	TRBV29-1	CSVEAGSSGNTIYF
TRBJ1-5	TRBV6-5	CASSLTRVDQPQHF
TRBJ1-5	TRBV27	CASRSILTSNQPQHF
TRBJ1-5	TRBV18	CASSPQTGATSNQPQHF
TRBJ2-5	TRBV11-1	CASSLDRQETQYF
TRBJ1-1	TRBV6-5	CASSYSGRNGAFF
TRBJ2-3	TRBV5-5	CASDDRGTDTQYF
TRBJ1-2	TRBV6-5	CASSAGTGNNYGYTF
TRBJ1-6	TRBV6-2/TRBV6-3	CASSSRDVPLHF
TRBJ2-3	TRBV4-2	CASSQAWGTDTQYF
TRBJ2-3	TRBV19	CASSPWLYTDTQYF
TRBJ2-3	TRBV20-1	CSSSPASDTQYF
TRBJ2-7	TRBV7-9	CASGGVSYEQYF
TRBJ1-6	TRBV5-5	CASSLVSEPLHF
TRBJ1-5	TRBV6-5	CASSYEGGQGDQPQHF
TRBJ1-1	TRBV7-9	CASSLETNTEAFF
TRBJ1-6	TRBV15	CATSRASWDNSPLHF
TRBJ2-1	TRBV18	CASSPPSQGAVNEQFF
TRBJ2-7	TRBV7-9	CASSLNYEQYF
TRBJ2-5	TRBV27	CASRRETSGIGETQYF
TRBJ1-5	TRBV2	CASSPSGGQSNQPQHF
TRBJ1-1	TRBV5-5	CASSLGGMNTEAFF
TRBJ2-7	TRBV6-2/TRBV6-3	CASSSPLDRGLRAQYF